This TCR beta chain came from a study of cytomegalovirus exposure and HLA in healthy donors. Overall study context: There were fewer than 500 genotyped donors. Of these, roughly 80% fell in the genetic ancestry cluster associated with self-reported Caucasian donors. Study-wide results and caveats: The later analysis indicated that the majority of CMV-associated TCR beta chains appeared HLA-restricted. The authors later linked a missense DCLRE1C variant to TCR beta V- and J-gene trimming.

To note about this clone: Its antigen is as yet unknown.

PCR employed 60 Vbeta and 13 Jbeta primers. TCRdb keeps only in-frame clones here, not all; method: immunoSEQ multiplex PCR. Of under 200,000 clones listed, around 77% are singletons. The CDR3 is 13 residues long. Germline V gives CDR1 MNHEY, CDR2 SMNVEV (reference sequence). With V trimmed by 4 bases and J by 6 bases, 4 bases remained unmatched. The clonotype originates from a man aged 55-75 years in good health and CMV-seronegative. Sequenced: PBMCs. The genes are TRBV27 and TRBJ1-1; 8 bases agree with TRBD1. The CDR3 nucleotides read TGTGCCAGCAGTTCGGGACAGGCCGCTGAAGCTTTCTTT. Its translation: CASSSGQAAEAFF.